This T cell receptor beta chain was recorded in a study of blood T cells in healthy people across ages. Comments on this clonotype: Its antigen is still unknown.

It was with a sample-barcoded 5' primer and a J-beta primer mix that a second PCR of about 6 to 12 cycles was run. Each cDNA was tagged by a template-switch adaptor containing 12 random nucleotides. MiXCR, run by TCRdb on the 5' RACE reads, gives a single entry per CDR3 protein. This sample yields 1.5 million to 2 million distinct CDR3 sequences, of which 25% to 30% are seen a single time; 7.7% belongs to the top ten. Regarding the study as a whole: Both higher diversity and more naive CD4+ cells marked long-lived donors when set against aged donors.

The source material was blood. The source of this sequence is a woman in her twenties or thirties in good health.

The CDR3 spells CATRGAKETQYF. CDR3 sequence (DNA): TGTGCCACACGGGGGGCAAAAGAGACCCAGTACTTC. V is TRBV12-3 or TRBV12-4 and J is TRBJ2-5; D may be TRBD2 (7 bases). This CDR3 has 12 residues. With 10 bases removed from V and 3 bases from J, the gap between germline ends came to 12 bases.